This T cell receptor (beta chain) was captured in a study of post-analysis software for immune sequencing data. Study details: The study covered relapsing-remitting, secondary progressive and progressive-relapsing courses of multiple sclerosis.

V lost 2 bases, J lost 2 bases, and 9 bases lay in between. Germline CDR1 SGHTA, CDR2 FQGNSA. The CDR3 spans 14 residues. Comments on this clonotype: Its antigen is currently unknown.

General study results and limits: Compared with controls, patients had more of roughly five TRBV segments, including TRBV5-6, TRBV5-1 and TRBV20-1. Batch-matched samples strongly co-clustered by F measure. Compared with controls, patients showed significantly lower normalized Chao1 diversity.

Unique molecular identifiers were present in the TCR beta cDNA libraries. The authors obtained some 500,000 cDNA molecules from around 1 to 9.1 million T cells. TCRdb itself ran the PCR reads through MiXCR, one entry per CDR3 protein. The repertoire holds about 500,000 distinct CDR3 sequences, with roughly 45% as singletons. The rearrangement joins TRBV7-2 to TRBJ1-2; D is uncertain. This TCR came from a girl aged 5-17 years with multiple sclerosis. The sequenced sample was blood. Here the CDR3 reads CASSLSPENYGYTF. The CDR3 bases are TGTGCCAGCAGCTTATCTCCAGAGAACTATGGCTACACCTTC.